This T cell receptor (beta chain) comes out of a study of shared clonotypes between healthy human individuals. Produced via immunoSEQ multiplex PCR; TCRdb's table is partial and in-frame only. The data contain roughly 760,000 clones, roughly 70% of them singletons. The ends lost 4 bases at V and 10 bases at J; junction bases unmatched: 10. Germline V lookup: CDR1 SGHVS, CDR2 FNYEAQ. The CDR3 extends over 16 amino acids. The genes are TRBV7-6 and TRBJ2-1; 13 positions agree with TRBD2. This clonotype was obtained from a woman in her thirties in good health. What was sequenced was memory CD4+ T cells sorted from blood. The sample's subset: CD45RA-negative fraction. The CDR3 nucleotides read TGTGCCAGCAGCTCCCCGGGACTAGCGGGATCTGGCGAGCAGTTCTTC. This gives the protein CASSSPGLAGSGEQFF.